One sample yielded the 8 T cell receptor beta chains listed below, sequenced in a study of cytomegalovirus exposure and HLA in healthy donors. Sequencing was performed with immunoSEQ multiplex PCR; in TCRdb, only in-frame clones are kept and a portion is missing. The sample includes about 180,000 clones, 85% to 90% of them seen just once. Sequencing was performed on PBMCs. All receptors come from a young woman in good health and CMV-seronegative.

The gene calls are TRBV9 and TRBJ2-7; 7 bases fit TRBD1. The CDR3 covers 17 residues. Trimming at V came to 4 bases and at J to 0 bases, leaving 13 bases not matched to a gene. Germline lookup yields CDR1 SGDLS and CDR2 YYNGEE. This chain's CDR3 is CASSPSRDRSSSYEQYF. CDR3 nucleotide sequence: TGTGCCAGCAGCCCCAGCCGGGACAGATCGAGCTCCTACGAGCAGTACTTC.

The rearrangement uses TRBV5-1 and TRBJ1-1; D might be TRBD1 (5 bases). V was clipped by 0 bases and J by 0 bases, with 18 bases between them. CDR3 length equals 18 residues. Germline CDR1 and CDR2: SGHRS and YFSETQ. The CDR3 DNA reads TGCGCCAGCAGCTTGGGGTATAGGTCAGGGAGGATGAACACTGAAGCTTTCTTT. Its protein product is CASSLGYRSGRMNTEAFF.

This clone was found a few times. The CDR3 DNA reads as TGTGCCAGCAGCTACGGAGGGAACGAGCAGTACTTC. Its translation is CASSYGGNEQYF. The chain recombines TRBV6-1 with TRBJ2-7, with D possibly matching TRBD2 (6 bases). V was pared by 6 bases and J by 5 bases, with 11 bases between. The CDR3 totals 12 residues. Germline V gene lookup returns CDR1 MNHNS and CDR2 SASEGT.

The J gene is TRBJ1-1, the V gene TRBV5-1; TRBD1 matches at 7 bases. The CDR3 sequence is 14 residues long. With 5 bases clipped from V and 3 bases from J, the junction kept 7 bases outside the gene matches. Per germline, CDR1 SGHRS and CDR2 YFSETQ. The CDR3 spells CASSSTRGDTEAFF. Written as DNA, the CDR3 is TGCGCCAGCAGTTCGACCAGGGGGGACACTGAAGCTTTCTTT.

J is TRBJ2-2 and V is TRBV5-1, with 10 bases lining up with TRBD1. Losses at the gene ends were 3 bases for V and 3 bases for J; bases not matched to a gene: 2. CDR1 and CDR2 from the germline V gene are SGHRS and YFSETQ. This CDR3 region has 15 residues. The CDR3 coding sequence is TGCGCCAGCAGCTCCGGGACAGGGGACACCGGGGAGCTGTTTTTT. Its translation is CASSSGTGDTGELFF.

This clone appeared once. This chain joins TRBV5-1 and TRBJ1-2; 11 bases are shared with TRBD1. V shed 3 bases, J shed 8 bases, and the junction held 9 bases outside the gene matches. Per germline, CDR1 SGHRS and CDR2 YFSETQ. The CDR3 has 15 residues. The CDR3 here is CASSYKPGQGVGYTF. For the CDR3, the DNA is TGCGCCAGCAGCTACAAACCGGGACAGGGGGTGGGCTACACCTTC.

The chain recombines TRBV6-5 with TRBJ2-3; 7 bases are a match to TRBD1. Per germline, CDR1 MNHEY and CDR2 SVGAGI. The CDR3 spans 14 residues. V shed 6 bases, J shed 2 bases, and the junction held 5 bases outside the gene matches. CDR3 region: CASRPTGNTDTQYF. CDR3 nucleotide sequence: TGTGCCAGCAGACCGACAGGGAACACAGATACGCAGTATTTT.

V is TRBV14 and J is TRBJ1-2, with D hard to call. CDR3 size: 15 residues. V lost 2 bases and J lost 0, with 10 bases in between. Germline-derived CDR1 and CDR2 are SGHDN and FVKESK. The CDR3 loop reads CASSQLTPANYGYTF. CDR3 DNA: TGTGCCAGCAGCCAATTGACACCTGCTAACTATGGCTACACCTTC.